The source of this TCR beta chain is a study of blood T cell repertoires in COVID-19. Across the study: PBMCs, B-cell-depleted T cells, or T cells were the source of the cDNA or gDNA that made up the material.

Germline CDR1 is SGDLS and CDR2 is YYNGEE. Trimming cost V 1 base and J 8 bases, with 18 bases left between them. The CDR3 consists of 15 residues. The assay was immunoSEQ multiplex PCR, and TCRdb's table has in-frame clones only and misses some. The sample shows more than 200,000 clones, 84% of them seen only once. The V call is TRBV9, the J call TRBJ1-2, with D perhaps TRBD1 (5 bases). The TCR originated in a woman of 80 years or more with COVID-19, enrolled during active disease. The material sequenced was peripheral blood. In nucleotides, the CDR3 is TGTGCCAGCAGCGTATCTCCGGGACTAGGAGAGGGCTACACCTTC. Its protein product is CASSVSPGLGEGYTF.